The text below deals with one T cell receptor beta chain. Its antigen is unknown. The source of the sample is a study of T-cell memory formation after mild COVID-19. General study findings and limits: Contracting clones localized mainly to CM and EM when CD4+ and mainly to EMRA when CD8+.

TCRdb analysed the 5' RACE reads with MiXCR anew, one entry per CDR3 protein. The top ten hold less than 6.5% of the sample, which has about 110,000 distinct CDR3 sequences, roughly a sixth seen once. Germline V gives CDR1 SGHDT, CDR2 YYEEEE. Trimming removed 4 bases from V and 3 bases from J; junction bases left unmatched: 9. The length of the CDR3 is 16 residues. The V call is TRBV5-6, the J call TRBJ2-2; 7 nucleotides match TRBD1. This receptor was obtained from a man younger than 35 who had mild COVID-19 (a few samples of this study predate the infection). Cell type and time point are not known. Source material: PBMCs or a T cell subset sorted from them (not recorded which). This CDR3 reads CASSRQGLTDTGELFF. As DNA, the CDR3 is TGTGCCAGCAGCCGACAGGGCTTAACGGACACCGGGGAGCTGTTTTTT. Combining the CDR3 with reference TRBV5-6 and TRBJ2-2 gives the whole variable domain DAGVTQSPTHLIKTRGQQVTLRCSPKSGHDTVSWYQQALGQGPQFIFQYYEEEERQRGNFPDRFSGHQFPNYSSELNVNALLLGDSALYLCASSRQGLTDTGELFFGEGSRLTVL.